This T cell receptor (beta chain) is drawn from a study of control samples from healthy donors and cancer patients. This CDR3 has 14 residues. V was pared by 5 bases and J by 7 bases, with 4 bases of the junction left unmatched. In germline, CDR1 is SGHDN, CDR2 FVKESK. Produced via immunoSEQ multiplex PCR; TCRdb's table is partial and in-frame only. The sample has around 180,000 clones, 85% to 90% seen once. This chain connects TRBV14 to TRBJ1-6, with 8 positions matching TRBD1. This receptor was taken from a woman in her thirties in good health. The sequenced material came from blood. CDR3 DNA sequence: TGTGCCAGCAGCTACGGACAGGGCAATTCACCCCTCCACTTT. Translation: CASSYGQGNSPLHF. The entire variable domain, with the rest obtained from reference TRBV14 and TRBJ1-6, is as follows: EAGVTQFPSHSVIEKGQTVTLRCDPISGHDNLYWYRRVMGKEIKFLLHFVKESKQDESGMPNNRFLAERTGGTYSTLKVQPAELEDSGVYFCASSYGQGNSPLHFGNGTRLTVT.